The subject of this entry is one T cell receptor (beta chain). The data originate from a study of blood T cell repertoires in COVID-19. As for the study in general: The origin of the acute and convalescent COVID-19 samples was the United States, Italy and Spain. PBMCs, B-cell-depleted T cells, or T cells provided the cDNA or gDNA that made up the material.

CDR3 length: 16 residues. V gave up 2 bases and J gave up 0 bases, with 10 bases separating them. The germline CDR1 and CDR2 sequences are SGHTA and FQGNSA. Per the study methods: Nucleated cell number was recorded as an estimate derived from reference gene primer amplification. Repertoires were generated with immunoSEQ multiplex PCR, while TCRdb's copy carries only in-frame clones and drops some. V and J calls and clone size are given by that table; D and trimming were obtained from the DNA. The sample contains just under 350,000 clones, 80% to 90% of which appear only once. This rearrangement joins TRBV7-2 to TRBJ1-4; D remains unclear. The receptor was derived from a man younger than 40 with active or convalescent COVID-19. The sample taken for sequencing was peripheral blood. The CDR3, as DNA: TGTGCCAGCAGCTTAATAACATCCGCAACTAATGAAAAACTGTTTTTT. Protein product: CASSLITSATNEKLFF.